This T cell receptor (beta chain) was found in a study of blood T cell repertoires in COVID-19. On the study more broadly: Acute and convalescent COVID-19 specimens originated in the United States, Italy and Spain. Sample material is recorded as cDNA or gDNA derived from T cells, B-cell-depleted T cells, or PBMCs.

Per the authors' pipeline: Amplifying reference gene primers gave estimates of nucleated cell counts. Some clones are missing from TCRdb's copy, which holds only in-frame ones; the method was immunoSEQ multiplex PCR. V and J calls and clone size are as listed in that table; D and trimming were resolved from the DNA. The sample includes 70,000 to 90,000 clones, roughly 80% of them seen just once. The CDR3 is made up of 15 amino acids. The V gene's germline CDR1 is SGHTA and CDR2 FQGTGA. V was clipped by 2 bases and J by 0 bases, with 8 bases between them. The source is a human donor in a cohort sampled during active COVID-19. The specimen was peripheral blood. The V call is TRBV7-3, the J call TRBJ2-1; no clear D. CDR3 sequence reads: CASSLAFSSYNEQFF. CDR3 DNA: TGTGCCAGCAGCTTAGCGTTTAGCTCCTACAATGAGCAGTTCTTC. Full variable domain (rest looked up from reference TRBV7-3 and TRBJ2-1): GAGVSQTPSNKVTEKGKYVELRCDPISGHTALYWYRQSLGQGPEFLIYFQGTGAADDSGLPNDRFFAVRPEGSVSTLKIQRTERGDSAVYLCASSLAFSSYNEQFFGPGTRLTVL.